Listed here are 9 T cell receptor beta chains from one sample, sequenced in a study of immune characterization of retroperitoneal liposarcoma. TCRdb reprocessed the PCR reads via MiXCR and lists one record per CDR3 protein. The sample gives about 12,000 distinct CDR3 sequences, about half of which show up once; over 9% is in the top ten. Specimen: tumor tissue. These receptor sequences come from a female donor with retroperitoneal liposarcoma.

The chain couples TRBV6-6 to TRBJ2-3; 15 nucleotides align to TRBD2. The CDR3 has 21 residues. The V gene's germline CDR1 is MNHNY and CDR2 SVGAGI (reference sequence). Trimming removed 0 bases from V and 3 bases from J; junction bases left unmatched: 13. The CDR3 DNA is TGTGCCAGCAGTTACTCGGGACTAGCGGGAGGTTTTGGGGAAAAAACAGATACGCAGTATTTT. Its translation is CASSYSGLAGGFGEKTDTQYF.

This rearrangement joins TRBV6-1 to TRBJ2-1; a weak D match, TRBD2 (6 bases). The DNA end is more similar to TRBJ2-7, so the J call may be wrong. This CDR3 spans 14 amino acids. Germline CDR1 is MNHNS and CDR2 is SASEGT. CDR3 protein: CASKVSGGGDEQYF. CDR3 coding DNA: TGTGCCAGCAAAGTCTCAGGCGGCGGGGATGAGCAGTACTTC.

The gene calls are TRBV6-5 and TRBJ2-7, with a tentative D call TRBD2 (5 bases). V was shortened by 0 bases and J by 3 bases, with 9 bases between the two germline ends. Per germline, CDR1 MNHEY and CDR2 SVGAGI. The CDR3 extends over 14 amino acids. The CDR3 spells CASSYSWEIYEQYF. The CDR3 bases are TGTGCCAGCAGTTACTCTTGGGAGATCTACGAGCAGTACTTC.

This clonotype appeared a few times. V is TRBV7-2 and J is TRBJ2-1, with D perhaps matching TRBD1 (5 bases). CDR1 and CDR2 (germline): SGHTA, FQGNSA. Trimming pared 0 bases from V and 4 bases from J, leaving 10 bases between. This CDR3 comprises 15 residues. CDR3: CASSLATRVYNEQFF. DNA for the CDR3: TGTGCCAGCAGCTTAGCTACCAGGGTTTACAATGAGCAGTTCTTC.

Notes on this clonotype: Likely a read error: the CDR3 ends without its conserved phenylalanine or tryptophan. The limits of the CDR3 on the DNA are not certain, so only TCRdb's listed CDR3 is given. The rearrangement links TRBV27 to TRBJ2-1; TRBD2, the table's D call, was not compared with the DNA. Germline assignment: CDR1 MNHEY and CDR2 SMNVEV (reference sequence). The CDR3 is 14 residues long, ends included. The CDR3 is CASSPARTSGTLPC.

The V gene is TRBV7-6, the J gene TRBJ2-1; the D call may be TRBD1 or TRBD2 (5 bases each). Trimming removed 5 bases from V and 10 bases from J, with 21 bases in between. Germline V CDR1 and CDR2: SGHVS, FNYEAQ. There are 15 residues in the CDR3. CDR3 sequence reads: CASSTLHYRGDEQFF. CDR3 DNA: TGTGCCAGCAGCACCCTGCATTACCGGGGCGACGAGCAGTTCTTC.

The chain employs TRBV6-1 and TRBJ2-1, with D possibly matching TRBD1 (6 bases). Gene TRBJ2-7 matches the end of the DNA better, so the J call may be wrong. There are 14 residues in the CDR3. Per the germline V gene, CDR1 is MNHNS and CDR2 is SASEGT. This chain's CDR3 is CASSGGGSYNEQYF. The CDR3 DNA sequence: TGTGCCAGCAGTGGAGGGGGTTCCTACAATGAGCAGTACTTC.

The chain links TRBV6-1 to TRBJ1-1; perhaps TRBD1 as D (6 bases). Germline CDR1 is MNHNS and CDR2 is SASEGT. Between the trimmed V and J ends, which lost 3 bases and 7 bases, there was a span of 18 bases. CDR3 length: 15 amino acids. The CDR3 bases are TGTGCCAGCAGTGACTCTACGACAGGCCGAATTGAAGCTTTCTTT. Protein product: CASSDSTTGRIEAFF.

The chain links TRBV10-1 to TRBJ2-5; the D gene is possibly TRBD2 (5 bases). CDR3 length: 13 residues. V dropped 2 bases and J dropped 7 bases, with 11 bases sitting between them. Germline-derived CDR1 and CDR2 are WNHNN and SYGVQD (reference sequence). The CDR3: CASSEIQAGTQYF. The CDR3 coding sequence is TGCGCCAGCAGTGAGATTCAGGCGGGGACCCAGTACTTC.